These 13 T cell receptor beta chains were all obtained from the same sample, sequenced in a study of OX40 agonist ivuxolimab in advanced cancers. The library was made by the immunoSEQ multiplex PCR assay. Imported from immuneACCESS, the table was reduced by TCRdb to in-frame sequences with V and J called. These copies leave out some clones; in studies compared against another copy, an unresolved V gene accounts for under half, and the cause of the remainder is not known. For this sample the table gives roughly 40,000 clones, of which about 90% were detected only once. Jointly, the top ten make up roughly 19% of the sample. Specimen: CD4+ or CD8+ T cells sorted from blood, collected in a trial of the OX40 agonist ivuxolimab. The source of these receptors is an adult with an advanced solid tumor such as melanoma, head and neck, liver or kidney cancer.

In this sample, this clone turned up once. This chain joins TRBV7-9 and TRBJ1-1; TRBD1 aligns across 8 bases. V lost 4 bases, J lost 4 bases, and 11 bases stayed unmatched. CDR3 length: 16 amino acids. Germline CDR1 is SEHNR and CDR2 is FQNEAQ (reference sequence). The CDR3 here is CASSSRGQGVGTEAFF. CDR3 in DNA: TGTGCCAGCAGCTCCAGGGGGCAGGGGGTTGGCACTGAAGCTTTCTTT. The complete variable domain, with remaining parts taken from reference TRBV7-9 and TRBJ1-1, reads DTGVSQNPRHKITKRGQNVTFRCDPISEHNRLYWYRQTLGQGPEFLTYFQNEAQLEKSRLLSDRFSAERPKGSFSTLEIQRTEQGDSAMYLCASSSRGQGVGTEAFFGQGTRLTVV.

The genes are TRBV6-4 and TRBJ2-1; D may match TRBD1 or TRBD2 (5 bases each). The CDR3 runs 17 residues. From germline, CDR1 is MRHNA and CDR2 SNTAGT. V lost 3 bases and J lost 5, with 20 bases in between. The DNA for the CDR3 is TGTGCCAGCAGTGATCCGGGGCAAAAGGGCCCCAACAATGAGCAGTTCTTC. Amino acid sequence: CASSDPGQKGPNNEQFF.

This clone came up once. The chain links TRBV13 to TRBJ2-7; 8 bases are shared with TRBD2. Losses at the gene ends were 4 bases for V and 4 bases for J; bases not matched to a gene: 12. Per the germline V gene, CDR1 is PRHDT and CDR2 is FYEKMQ (reference sequence). This CDR3 has 16 amino acids. The CDR3 DNA follows: TGTGCCAGCAGCTCAACCCGCGGGGGGAGAGGGTACGAGCAGTACTTC. Residues: CASSSTRGGRGYEQYF.

V gene TRBV27 combines with J gene TRBJ2-3; TRBD1 is a possible D gene (6 bases). With 7 bases removed from V and 0 bases from J, the gap between germline ends came to 14 bases. CDR3 length: 15 amino acids. The germline gives CDR1 MNHEY, CDR2 SMNVEV (reference sequence). This CDR3 is CASTDTGISTDTQYF. In DNA form, the CDR3 reads TGTGCCAGCACCGACACAGGGATTAGCACAGATACGCAGTATTTT.

The chain joins TRBV5-1 to TRBJ2-7, with no clear D. Germline CDR1 is SGHRS and CDR2 is YFSETQ. This CDR3 region has 14 residues. Trimming took 3 bases from V and 2 from J, leaving 12 bases between them. The CDR3 DNA reads TGCGCCAGCAGCTCACCGGCAGTAACCTACGAGCAGTACTTC. Translation: CASSSPAVTYEQYF.

The chain joins TRBV5-5 to TRBJ2-7; perhaps TRBD2 as D (6 bases). Germline V gene data show CDR1 as SGHKS and CDR2 as YYEKEE (reference sequence). Trimming shortened V by 4 bases and J by 7 bases, and 15 bases separated the two germline ends. CDR3 size: 13 residues. This CDR3 is CASSTGLLGEQYF. The CDR3 DNA reads TGTGCCAGCAGCACGGGACTGTTAGGGGAGCAGTACTTC.

This clone was detected only a few times. The chain joins TRBV6-1 to TRBJ2-7, with 9 bases that match TRBD2. With V trimmed by 4 bases and J by 4 bases, 5 bases remained unmatched. Germline V gene lookup returns CDR1 MNHNS and CDR2 SASEGT. There are 14 residues in the CDR3. The CDR3 spells CASSVYAGGYEQYF. In DNA, the CDR3 is TGTGCCAGCAGTGTTTATGCGGGGGGGTACGAGCAGTACTTC.

J is TRBJ1-5 and V is TRBV9, with D maybe TRBD1 (6 bases). The length of the CDR3 is 11 residues. From germline, CDR1 is SGDLS and CDR2 YYNGEE. V was cut by 4 bases and J by 10 bases, with 9 bases left in between. The CDR3 spells CASSLQGPQHF. CDR3 DNA: TGTGCCAGCAGCTTACAGGGTCCCCAGCATTTT.

CDR3 in DNA: TGCGCCAGCAGCCACCGGGACAGGGCATACGAGCAGTACTTC. It codes for CASSHRDRAYEQYF. J is TRBJ2-7 and V is TRBV4-1; TRBD1 matches at 9 bases. Germline values: CDR1 MGHRA, CDR2 YSYEKL. Trimming cost V 3 bases and J 4 bases; bases outside gene matches: 4. The CDR3 length is 14 residues.

The chain recombines TRBV15 with TRBJ1-1; no firm D call. This CDR3 region has 13 residues. Trimming removed 6 bases at V and 1 base at J, with 9 bases between. CDR1 and CDR2 from the germline V gene are LNHNV and YYDKDF (reference sequence). Here the CDR3 reads CATSLRGNTEAFF. The CDR3 bases are TGTGCCACCAGTCTTCGGGGGAACACTGAAGCTTTCTTT.

V and J are TRBV6-5 and TRBJ2-1; D is ambiguous. Deletions cut 7 bases from V and 3 bases from J, with 13 bases between. Germline V gene sequence: CDR1 MNHEY, CDR2 SVGAGI. The CDR3 extends over 14 amino acids. CDR3 in amino acids: CASKKGVGYNEQFF. The CDR3, as DNA: TGTGCCAGCAAGAAGGGTGTAGGCTACAATGAGCAGTTCTTC.

The rearrangement uses TRBV27 and TRBJ1-5; D possibly corresponds to TRBD1 (5 bases). The length of the CDR3 is 13 residues. From germline, CDR1 is MNHEY and CDR2 SMNVEV (reference sequence). V was clipped by 1 base and J by 7 bases, with 8 bases between them. CDR3 protein: CASSLWGEQPQHF. The CDR3 DNA reads TGTGCCAGCAGTTTATGGGGGGAACAGCCCCAGCATTTT.

The chain uses TRBV27 and TRBJ2-3; no reliable D call. Germline V gene lookup returns CDR1 MNHEY and CDR2 SMNVEV (reference sequence). This CDR3 is built from 14 residues. V lost 2 bases, J lost 4 bases, and 10 bases lay in between. CDR3 DNA: TGTGCCAGCAGTTTAAGGATACGGGCAGATACGCAGTATTTT. Translation: CASSLRIRADTQYF.